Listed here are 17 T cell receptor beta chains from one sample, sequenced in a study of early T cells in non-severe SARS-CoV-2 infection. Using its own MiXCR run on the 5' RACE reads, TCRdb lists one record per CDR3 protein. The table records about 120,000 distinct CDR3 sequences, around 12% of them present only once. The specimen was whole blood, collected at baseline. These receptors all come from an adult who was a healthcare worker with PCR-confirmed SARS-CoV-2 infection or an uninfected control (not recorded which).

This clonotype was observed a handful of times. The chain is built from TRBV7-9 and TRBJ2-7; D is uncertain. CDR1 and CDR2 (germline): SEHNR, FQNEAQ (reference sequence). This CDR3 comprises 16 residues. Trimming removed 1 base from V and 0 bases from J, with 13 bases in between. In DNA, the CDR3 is TGTGCCAGCAGCTTAGTTTTGTCAGCTACCTCCTACGAGCAGTACTTC. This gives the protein CASSLVLSATSYEQYF.

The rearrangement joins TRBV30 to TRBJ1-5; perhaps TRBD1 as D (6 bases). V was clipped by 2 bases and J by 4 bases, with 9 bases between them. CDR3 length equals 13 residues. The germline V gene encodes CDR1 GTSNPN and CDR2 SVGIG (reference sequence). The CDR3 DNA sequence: TGTGCCTGGAGTTCGGGGGCAAATCAGCCCCAGCATTTT. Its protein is CAWSSGANQPQHF.

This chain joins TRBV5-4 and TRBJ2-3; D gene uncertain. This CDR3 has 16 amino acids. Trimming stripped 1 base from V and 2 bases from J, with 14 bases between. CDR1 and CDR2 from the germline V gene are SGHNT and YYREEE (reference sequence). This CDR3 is CASSLSGLVVTDTQYF. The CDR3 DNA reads TGTGCCAGCAGCTTGTCTGGGCTGGTAGTCACAGATACGCAGTATTTT.

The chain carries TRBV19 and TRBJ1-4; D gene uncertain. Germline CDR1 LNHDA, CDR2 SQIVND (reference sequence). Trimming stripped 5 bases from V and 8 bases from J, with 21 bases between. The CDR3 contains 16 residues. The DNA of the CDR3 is TGTGCCAGTAGTCGAACGTCTCCCGGGAGAGAGGAAAAACTGTTTTTT. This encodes CASSRTSPGREEKLFF.

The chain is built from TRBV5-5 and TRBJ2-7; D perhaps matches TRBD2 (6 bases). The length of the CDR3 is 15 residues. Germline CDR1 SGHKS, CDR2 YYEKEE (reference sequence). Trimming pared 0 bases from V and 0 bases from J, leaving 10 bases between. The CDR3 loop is CASSLDGGLSYEQYF. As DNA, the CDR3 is TGTGCCAGCAGCTTGGACGGAGGGCTCTCCTACGAGCAGTACTTC.

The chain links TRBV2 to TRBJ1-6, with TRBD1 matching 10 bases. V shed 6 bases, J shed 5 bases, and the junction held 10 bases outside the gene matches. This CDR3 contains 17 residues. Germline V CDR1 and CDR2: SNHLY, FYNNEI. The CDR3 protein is CASRPGTGVDHNSPLHF. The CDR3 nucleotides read TGTGCCAGCAGACCCGGGACAGGGGTTGACCATAATTCACCCCTCCACTTT.

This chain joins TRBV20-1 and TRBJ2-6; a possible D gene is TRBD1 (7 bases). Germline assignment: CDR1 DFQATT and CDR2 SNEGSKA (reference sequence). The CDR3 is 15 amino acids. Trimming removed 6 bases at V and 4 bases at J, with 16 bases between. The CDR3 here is CSAAQGGSGANVLTF. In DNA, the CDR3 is TGCAGTGCCGCCCAGGGGGGTTCAGGGGCCAACGTCCTGACTTTC.

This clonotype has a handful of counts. CDR3 region: CSVVEYTDTQYF. The DNA of the CDR3 is TGCAGCGTCGTGGAGTACACAGATACGCAGTATTTT. V and J are TRBV29-1 and TRBJ2-3, with D uncertain. The CDR3 contains 12 residues. Germline CDR1 SQVTM, CDR2 ANQGSEA. Trimming removed 6 bases at V and 2 bases at J, with 9 bases between.

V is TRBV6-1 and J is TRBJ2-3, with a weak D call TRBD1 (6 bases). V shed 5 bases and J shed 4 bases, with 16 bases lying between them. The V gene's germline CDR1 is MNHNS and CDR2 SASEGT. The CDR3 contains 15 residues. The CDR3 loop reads CASSSRTVPADTQYF. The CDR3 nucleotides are TGTGCCAGCAGTTCCCGGACAGTGCCGGCAGATACGCAGTATTTT.

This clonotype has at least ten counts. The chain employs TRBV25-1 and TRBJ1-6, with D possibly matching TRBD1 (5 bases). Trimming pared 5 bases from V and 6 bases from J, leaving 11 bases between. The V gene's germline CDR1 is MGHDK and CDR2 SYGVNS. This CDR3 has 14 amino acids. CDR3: CASSRGPFNSPLHF. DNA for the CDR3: TGTGCCAGCAGTCGGGGCCCCTTTAATTCACCCCTCCACTTT.

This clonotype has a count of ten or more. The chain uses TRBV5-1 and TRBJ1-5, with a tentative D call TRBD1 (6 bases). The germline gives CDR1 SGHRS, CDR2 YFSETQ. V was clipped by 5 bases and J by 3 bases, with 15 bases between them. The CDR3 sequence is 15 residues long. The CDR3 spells CASRSGASPNQPQHF. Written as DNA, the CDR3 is TGCGCCAGCAGGTCAGGGGCTTCCCCCAATCAGCCCCAGCATTTT. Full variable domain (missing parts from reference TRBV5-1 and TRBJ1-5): KAGVTQTPRYLIKTRGQQVTLSCSPISGHRSVSWYQQTPGQGLQFLFEYFSETQRNKGNFPGRFSGRQFSNSRSEMNVSTLELGDSALYLCASRSGASPNQPQHFGDGTRLSIL.

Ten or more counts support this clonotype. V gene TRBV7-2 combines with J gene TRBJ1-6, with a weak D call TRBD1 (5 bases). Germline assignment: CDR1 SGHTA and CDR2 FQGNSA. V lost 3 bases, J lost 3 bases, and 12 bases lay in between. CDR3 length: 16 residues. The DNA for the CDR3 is TGTGCCAGCAGCTTTGAACGGGACCTCTATAATTCACCCCTCCACTTT. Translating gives CASSFERDLYNSPLHF.

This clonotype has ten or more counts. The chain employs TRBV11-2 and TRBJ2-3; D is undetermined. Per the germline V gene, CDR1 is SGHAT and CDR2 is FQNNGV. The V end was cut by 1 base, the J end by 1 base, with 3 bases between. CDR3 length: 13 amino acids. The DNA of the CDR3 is TGTGCCAGCAGCTTAGCGGGCACAGATACGCAGTATTTT. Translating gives CASSLAGTDTQYF. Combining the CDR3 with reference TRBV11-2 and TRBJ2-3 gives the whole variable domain EAGVAQSPRYKIIEKRQSVAFWCNPISGHATLYWYQQILGQGPKLLIQFQNNGVVDDSQLPKDRFSAERLKGVDSTLKIQPAKLEDSAVYLCASSLAGTDTQYFGPGTRLTVL.

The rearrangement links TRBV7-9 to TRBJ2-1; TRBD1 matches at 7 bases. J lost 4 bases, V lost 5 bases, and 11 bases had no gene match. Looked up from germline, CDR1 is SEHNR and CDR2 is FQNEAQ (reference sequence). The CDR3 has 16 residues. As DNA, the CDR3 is TGTGCCAGCAGCCCAAAGGACAGGCTACTATACAATGAGCAGTTCTTC. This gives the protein CASSPKDRLLYNEQFF.

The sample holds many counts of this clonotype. The CDR3 region has the DNA TGTGCCAGCAGCCGTACCGGGACAGGGGGGGATCAGCCCCAGCATTTT. It yields the protein CASSRTGTGGDQPQHF. The gene calls are TRBV4-2 and TRBJ1-5; 11 bases fit TRBD1. Germline values: CDR1 LGHNA, CDR2 YNFKEQ. The CDR3 is 16 amino acids. Losses at the gene ends were 4 bases for V and 5 bases for J; bases not matched to a gene: 7.

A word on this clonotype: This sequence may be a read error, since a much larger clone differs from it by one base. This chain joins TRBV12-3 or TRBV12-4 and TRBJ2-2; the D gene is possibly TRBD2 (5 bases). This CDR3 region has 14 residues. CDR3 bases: TGTGCCAGCCGGAAACCGGGGAACATCGGGGAGCTGTTTTTT. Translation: CASRKPGNIGELFF.

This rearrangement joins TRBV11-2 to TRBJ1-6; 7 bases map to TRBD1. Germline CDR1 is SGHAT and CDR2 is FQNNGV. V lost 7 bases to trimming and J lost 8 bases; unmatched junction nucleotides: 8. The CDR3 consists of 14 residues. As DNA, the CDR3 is TGTGCCAGCACGGGACAGATAGATTATTCACCCCTCCACTTT. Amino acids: CASTGQIDYSPLHF.